A single sample is the source of the 26 T cell receptor beta chains below, sequenced in a study of blood T cell repertoires in COVID-19. Clones were read by immunoSEQ multiplex PCR, and TCRdb kept only the in-frame ones, dropping some. Of about 76,000 clones listed, approximately 85% are singletons. Sample: peripheral blood. The source of these receptors is a human donor in a cohort sampled during active COVID-19.

This chain joins TRBV7-3 and TRBJ2-7, with D possibly being TRBD1 (6 bases). Trimming shortened V by 3 bases and J by 3 bases, and 9 bases separated the two germline ends. In germline, CDR1 is SGHTA, CDR2 FQGTGA. The CDR3 is made up of 13 amino acids. This CDR3 reads CASSFGQNYEQYF. The CDR3 bases are TGTGCCAGCAGCTTCGGACAGAACTACGAGCAGTACTTC. Looking up the rest from reference TRBV7-3 and TRBJ2-7 gives the full variable domain: GAGVSQTPSNKVTEKGKYVELRCDPISGHTALYWYRQSLGQGPEFLIYFQGTGAADDSGLPNDRFFAVRPEGSVSTLKIQRTERGDSAVYLCASSFGQNYEQYFGPGTRLTVT.

The chain carries TRBV30 and TRBJ1-6; tentatively, D is TRBD1 (6 bases). V was pared by 5 bases and J by 7 bases, with 15 bases between. Germline V gene sequence: CDR1 GTSNPN, CDR2 SVGIG (reference sequence). The CDR3 has 14 residues. The CDR3 loop is CAWGTGLGNSPLHF. The CDR3 region has the DNA TGTGCCTGGGGTACAGGGTTAGGAAATTCACCCCTCCACTTT.

The chain recombines TRBV5-8 with TRBJ2-5; 9 nucleotides match TRBD1. The V gene's germline CDR1 is SGHTS and CDR2 YDEGEE. This CDR3 is 16 amino acids long. Trimming removed 3 bases from V and 4 bases from J; junction bases left unmatched: 10. The CDR3 loop is CASSSGQQGAGETQYF. The CDR3 DNA is TGTGCCAGCAGCTCAGGGCAACAGGGGGCCGGAGAGACCCAGTACTTC.

This clone was counted only a few times. The V and J genes are TRBV3-1 (or the pseudogene TRBV3-2) and TRBJ1-1, with D uncertain. The V end was cut by 5 bases, the J end by 11 bases, with 12 bases between. Looked up from germline, CDR1 is LGHDT and CDR2 is YNNKEL (reference sequence). The CDR3 covers 11 residues. The CDR3 spells CASSYGPEAFF. CDR3 in DNA: TGTGCCAGCAGCTACGGCCCGGAGGCTTTCTTT.

This chain uses TRBV4-1 with TRBJ2-3, with D possibly being TRBD2 (5 bases). Germline V lookup: CDR1 MGHRA, CDR2 YSYEKL. The CDR3 loop spans 14 amino acids. Deletions cut 4 bases from V and 2 bases from J, with 10 bases between. CDR3 nucleotides: TGCGCCAGCAGCCTCCTAGCCCTCACAGATACGCAGTATTTT. Its translation is CASSLLALTDTQYF.

This sequence joins TRBV5-8 and TRBJ2-7; no clear D. The CDR3 has 13 amino acids. CDR1 is SGHTS and CDR2 is YDEGEE in the germline V gene. The V end was cut by 4 bases, the J end by 2 bases, with 10 bases between. CDR3 amino acids: CASSADMTYEQYF. CDR3 DNA sequence: TGTGCCAGCAGCGCTGACATGACCTACGAGCAGTACTTC.

The chain recombines TRBV6-5 with TRBJ2-3, with D possibly matching TRBD2 (6 bases). The CDR3 is 14 amino acids. V lost 7 bases and J 2 bases, leaving 13 bases between the germline ends. Germline CDR1 is MNHEY and CDR2 is SVGAGI. The CDR3 reads CASIRDWYTDTQYF. The CDR3 nucleotides read TGTGCCAGCATCCGGGACTGGTACACAGATACGCAGTATTTT.

The chain couples TRBV28 to TRBJ1-5; the D gene is possibly TRBD1 (5 bases). The V end was cut by 2 bases, the J end by 6 bases, with 5 bases between. CDR3 length equals 12 residues. The germline V gene has CDR1 MDHEN and CDR2 SYDVKM. The CDR3 loop is CASSLGAQPQHF. CDR3 bases: TGTGCCAGCAGTTTAGGGGCTCAGCCCCAGCATTTT.

The chain carries TRBV18 and TRBJ1-1, with D perhaps matching TRBD1 (5 bases). Trimming pared 4 bases from V and 10 bases from J, leaving 13 bases between. CDR3 size: 12 residues. The germline gives CDR1 KGHSH, CDR2 LQKENI. DNA of the CDR3: TGTGCCAGCTCACGAGGGGAGGCTAGAGCTTTCTTT. Its translation: CASSRGEARAFF.

This clone was seen just once. V gene TRBV11-2 combines with J gene TRBJ2-1; 13 bases are shared with TRBD2. Germline V gene data show CDR1 as SGHAT and CDR2 as FQNNGV. The ends lost 4 bases at V and 3 bases at J; junction bases unmatched: 6. The CDR3 spans 17 residues. The CDR3 region is CASSSGLAGAFYNEQFF. In nucleotides, the CDR3 is TGTGCCAGCAGCTCCGGACTAGCGGGGGCCTTCTACAATGAGCAGTTCTTC. The full variable domain, completed using reference TRBV11-2 and TRBJ2-1, is EAGVAQSPRYKIIEKRQSVAFWCNPISGHATLYWYQQILGQGPKLLIQFQNNGVVDDSQLPKDRFSAERLKGVDSTLKIQPAKLEDSAVYLCASSSGLAGAFYNEQFFGPGTRLTVL.

This clone was detected once. This chain links TRBV2 with TRBJ1-1; D is ambiguous. Trimming pared 3 bases from V and 6 bases from J, leaving 8 bases between. Germline lookup yields CDR1 SNHLY and CDR2 FYNNEI. The CDR3 runs 12 residues. The CDR3 is CASSENVAEAFF. CDR3 bases: TGTGCCAGCAGTGAGAATGTAGCTGAAGCTTTCTTT.

The chain links TRBV20-1 to TRBJ2-7; D unclear. Trimming took off 6 bases at V and 2 bases at J, with 8 bases between the two ends. The germline V gene has CDR1 DFQATT and CDR2 SNEGSKA (reference sequence). There are 11 residues in the CDR3. The CDR3 spells CSAQRAYEQYF. The CDR3 coding sequence is TGCAGTGCCCAACGGGCCTACGAGCAGTACTTC.

This chain joins TRBV4-1 and TRBJ2-7; 7 nucleotides line up with TRBD1. CDR1 and CDR2 from the germline V gene are MGHRA and YSYEKL. The CDR3 loop spans 14 amino acids. Germline trimming cut 5 bases from V and 3 bases from J; bases unmatched to any gene: 7. This CDR3 is CASSYDREYYEQYF. CDR3 bases: TGCGCCAGCAGCTATGACAGGGAATACTACGAGCAGTACTTC.

The sample holds a few counts of this clone. The V and J genes are TRBV11-3 and TRBJ1-2; D unresolved. Trimming removed 1 base at V and 0 bases at J, with 12 bases between. CDR1 is SGHNT and CDR2 is YENEEA in the germline V gene. This CDR3 is 16 amino acids long. CDR3 DNA: TGTGCCAGCAGCTTAGCCCCGGTTCAAGCTAACTATGGCTACACCTTC. It specifies CASSLAPVQANYGYTF. Looking up the rest from reference TRBV11-3 and TRBJ1-2 gives the full variable domain: EAGVVQSPRYKIIEKKQPVAFWCNPISGHNTLYWYLQNLGQGPELLIRYENEEAVDDSQLPKDRFSAERLKGVDSTLKIQPAELGDSAVYLCASSLAPVQANYGYTFGSGTRLTVV.

The V gene is TRBV7-3, the J gene TRBJ1-1; TRBD1 agrees at 7 bases. Germline V gene data show CDR1 as SGHTA and CDR2 as FQGTGA. The CDR3 contains 13 residues. V lost 1 base, J lost 5 bases, and 1 base stayed unmatched. This chain's CDR3 is CASSLNRGTEAFF. The CDR3 region has the DNA TGTGCCAGCAGCTTAAACAGGGGAACTGAAGCTTTCTTT.

The rearrangement uses TRBV5-1 and TRBJ1-4; possible D gene TRBD1, 6 bases. CDR1 and CDR2 from the germline V gene are SGHRS and YFSETQ. Trimming cost V 1 base and J 5 bases, with 12 bases left between them. The length of the CDR3 is 15 residues. CDR3 DNA sequence: TGCGCCAGCAGCTTGCCGACAGGTTCAAATGAAAAACTGTTTTTT. It translates to CASSLPTGSNEKLFF.

CDR3 sequence: CASSLGGGGGIDYGYTF. The CDR3 region has the DNA TGCGCCAGCAGCTTGGGAGGGGGCGGGGGGATCGACTATGGCTACACCTTC. The rearrangement uses TRBV5-1 and TRBJ1-2; 7 nucleotides line up with TRBD1. This CDR3 region has 17 residues. After removal of 0 bases from V and 3 bases from J, the junction contained 11 bases not matched to a gene. The V gene's germline CDR1 is SGHRS and CDR2 YFSETQ.

The gene calls are TRBV15 and TRBJ2-5, with TRBD2 identical over 7 bases. This CDR3 contains 15 residues. The V segment lost 0 bases and the J segment 4 bases; nucleotides outside the gene matches: 5. The germline CDR1 and CDR2 sequences are LNHNV and YYDKDF (reference sequence). CDR3 nucleotides: TGTGCCACCAGCAGAGAACGGGGGGAAGGAGAGACCCAGTACTTC. Its protein product is CATSRERGEGETQYF.

The CDR3 sequence: CASSEAAATDTQYF. The CDR3 nucleotides read TGTGCCAGCTCAGAGGCGGCAGCCACAGATACGCAGTATTTT. This rearrangement joins TRBV11-3 to TRBJ2-3; no clear D gene. Trimming shortened V by 8 bases and J by 2 bases, and 14 bases separated the two germline ends. This CDR3 contains 14 residues. The germline CDR1 and CDR2 sequences are SGHNT and YENEEA.

In nucleotides, the CDR3 is TGTGCCAGCAGTTCTGGGACAGTCGAAAAACTGTTTTTT. This sequence encodes CASSSGTVEKLFF. V gene TRBV27 combines with J gene TRBJ1-4; the match to TRBD1 covers 7 bases. Germline V gene sequence: CDR1 MNHEY, CDR2 SMNVEV (reference sequence). The CDR3 covers 13 residues. The V gene end was trimmed by 4 bases and the J gene end by 8 bases; junction bases not matched to a gene: 4.

The chain is built from TRBV6-4 and TRBJ2-2, with TRBD1 as a possible D gene (5 bases). This CDR3 comprises 13 residues. V lost 6 bases to trimming and J lost 6 bases, with 11 bases between them. Looked up from germline, CDR1 is MRHNA and CDR2 is SNTAGT. The CDR3: CASSRQIAGELFF. The CDR3 bases are TGTGCCAGCAGCAGACAGATCGCCGGGGAGCTGTTTTTT.

The chain combines TRBV10-1 with TRBJ2-5; 10 bases are a match to TRBD1. The CDR3 totals 15 residues. The germline V gene has CDR1 WNHNN and CDR2 SYGVQD (reference sequence). Trimming cost V 6 bases and J 4 bases; bases outside gene matches: 8. CDR3 protein: CASSPPGQGRETQYF. The DNA for the CDR3 is TGCGCCAGCAGCCCCCCGGGACAGGGGCGAGAGACCCAGTACTTC.

This chain joins TRBV6-5 and TRBJ1-5; 8 bases are a match to TRBD1. CDR1 and CDR2 from the germline V gene are MNHEY and SVGAGI. Unmatched junction bases numbered 6, after V lost 2 bases and J lost 6 bases. The CDR3 spans 15 residues. CDR3 coding DNA: TGTGCCAGCAGTTACCCCGGACAGGGAATTCAGCCCCAGCATTTT. This translates into CASSYPGQGIQPQHF.

This sequence joins TRBV2 and TRBJ2-7; TRBD1 matches 11 bases. The junction had 6 bases not matched to a gene; V was cut back by 10 bases and J by 1 base. This CDR3 has 14 amino acids. Looked up from germline, CDR1 is SNHLY and CDR2 is FYNNEI. CDR3 coding DNA: TGTGCCACAAGCCGGGACAGGGGGTCCTACGAGCAGTACTTC. Protein: CATSRDRGSYEQYF.

The rearrangement uses TRBV7-9 and TRBJ1-2, with no clear D. Germline CDR1 reads SEHNR; CDR2 reads FQNEAQ (reference sequence). The V gene lost 1 base and the J gene lost 3 bases, with 9 bases spanning the gap. The CDR3 is 14 amino acids. CDR3 region: CASSLDTFDYGYTF. CDR3 in DNA: TGTGCCAGCAGCTTAGACACCTTTGACTATGGCTACACCTTC.

The V gene is TRBV5-1, the J gene TRBJ2-6; unclear D gene. Germline CDR1 is SGHRS and CDR2 is YFSETQ. The V gene lost 1 base and the J gene lost 4 bases, with 12 bases spanning the gap. The CDR3 is 16 residues long. The CDR3 DNA follows: TGCGCCAGCAGCTTGTTTGGCCAGGTGGGGGCCAACGTCCTGACTTTC. This sequence encodes CASSLFGQVGANVLTF.